The clone carrying this T cell receptor beta chain has just a few counts. No antigen is known for it. This sample is part of a study of T-cell reconstitution after alpha-beta-depleted transplantation in children. Study observations and caveats: The origin of alpha-beta T cells about two months after transplant was reportedly several hundred expanded graft clones. Several patients had high TCRbeta diversity at day 60; it came from surviving recipient T cells and thymic progenitors. At one year after transplant, newly produced T cells mostly accounted for T-cell counts and diversity.

V gave up 6 bases and J gave up 6 bases, with 14 bases separating them. The CDR3 runs to 14 residues. Unique molecular identifiers were incorporated into the prepared TCRbeta library. TCRdb called the PCR reads again in MiXCR, with one record for every CDR3 protein. The sample contains fewer than 700,000 distinct CDR3 sequences, around 13% of which appear only once. The sequencing here drew on PBMCs, mostly from graft donor cells, taken 360 days after TCRalphabeta/CD19-depleted stem cell transplant. The rearrangement uses TRBV12-3 or TRBV12-4 and TRBJ2-2; TRBD1 is a possible D gene (5 bases). This TCR came from a male patient under 18 who had a stem cell transplant for acute myeloid leukemia, so the T cells may come from the graft donor. The CDR3 loop is CASSPSGSPGELFF. Written as DNA, the CDR3 is TGTGCCAGCAGCCCGTCAGGGTCGCCCGGGGAGCTGTTTTTT.